This TCR beta chain was recorded in a study of blood T cell repertoires in COVID-19 (dated by TCRdb to about 2020). Regarding the complete study: Collaborator samples came from the United States, Italy and Spain and covered acute and convalescent phases of COVID-19. The sample metadata nearly always contained a de-identified subject ID, COVID-19 status, age in years and sex. The prospective study material was composed of cDNA or gDNA derived from T cells, B-cell-depleted T cells, or PBMCs. Deeply sampled blood TCRbeta repertoires from subjects exposed to, actively infected with, or recovered from COVID-19 were included in the dataset. Where HLA class I and class II types were available, the types were taken from metadata supplied by the sample provider, not from assay-based typing. A freely available public database, intended as a resource for researchers studying the immune response to SARS-CoV-2, is where the repertoires were released. Samples came from the ongoing ImmuneRACE study (first 160 participants) plus 1,254 subjects from 6 global collaborators. Study-wide findings and limitations: Clinical and demographic metadata were provided uncurated, with the amount varying by source and participant.

The CDR3 contains 14 residues, cysteine and phenylalanine counted. The only DNA kept is the CDR3, 42 bases in frame from the first base. CDR1 SGHTA and CDR2 FQGNSA are derived from the germline V gene. Trimming removed 5 bases from V and 4 bases from J; the gene matches leave 7 bases unexplained. Collaborating institutions collected whole blood in K2EDTA tubes following their own protocols. For TCRbeta analysis, collaborators shipped samples in one of three forms: frozen whole blood, isolated PBMCs, or DNA extracted from either of those sample types. With regard to this clone: Its antigen is currently not known. Per-nucleotide qualities are absent, and no much larger clonotype sits a single base away.

TCRbeta CDR3 regions were amplified from genomic DNA using the immunoSEQ Assay, a bias-controlled multiplex PCR. Per the source publication's procedure: Within the assay, amplification of reference gene primers was used to estimate how many nucleated cells each sample contained. Sequence reads were collapsed and filtered to measure the absolute abundance of every unique TCRbeta CDR3 rearrangement. For each sample, productive Simpson clonality was calculated as the square root of Simpson's diversity index across productive rearrangements. This is the immuneACCESS table as TCRdb keeps it, with only in-frame sequences that have V and J called. A part of the clones is gone; compared with another copy, unresolved V genes explain less than half, and the rest is unexplained. V, J and clone size are taken as reported in that table, and D and trimming were inferred from the DNA itself. This sample gives around 100,000 clones in total; more than 80% of them show up just once. Together, the top ten hold more than 10% of the sample.

The sample consisted of peripheral blood. This receptor chain uses TRBV7-2 and TRBJ2-7; 8 bases in the junction line up with TRBD1. This TCR was sampled from a human donor in a cohort sampled during active COVID-19. Here the CDR3 is given as CASSPRQGPYEQYF. The DNA reads TGTGCCAGCAGCCCACGACAGGGGCCATACGAGCAGTACTTC.